A selection of T cell receptor beta chains follows, all from one sample in a study of response to subunit inactivated influenza vaccine. TCRdb independently ran MiXCR on the RT-PCR reads; one entry per CDR3 protein. The sample has about 520,000 distinct CDR3 sequences; roughly 9.7% are singletons. The input for sequencing was PBMCs from blood, taken 40 to 50 days after vaccination. These receptors came from a man in his fifties or sixties who received an inactivated influenza vaccine. The CDR3 runs from the conserved cysteine through the conserved F or W. A D gene is named only where the DNA matches it firmly. Rows give clone size only sometimes, using once, few, many, or a class for an expanded clone.

V	D	size	J	CDR3	DNA
TRBV3-1	NA	few	TRBJ2-7	CASSQVQGFNEQYF	TGTGCCAGCAGCCAAGTTCAAGGGTTTAACGAGCAGTACTTC
TRBV5-1	TRBD2	NA	TRBJ2-1	CASSLVISGSSYNEQFF	TGCGCCAGCAGCTTGGTGATTAGCGGGAGCTCCTACAATGAGCAGTTCTTC
TRBV6-1	NA	NA	TRBJ2-2	CASSEVSGELFF	TGTGCCAGCAGTGAAGTGAGCGGGGAGCTGTTTTTT
TRBV7-2	NA	few	TRBJ2-7	CASSPSVSFEQYF	TGTGCCAGCAGCCCCTCTGTTTCTTTCGAGCAGTACTTC
TRBV20-1	NA	few	TRBJ2-5	CSAEGNLRGETQYF	TGCAGTGCTGAGGGGAATTTAAGAGGGGAGACCCAGTACTTC
TRBV18	TRBD1	few	TRBJ2-7	CASSPRTGIGYEQYF	TGTGCCAGCTCACCCAGGACAGGAATCGGCTACGAGCAGTACTTC
TRBV15	NA	many	TRBJ2-3	CATSRGGSVVADTQYF	TGTGCCACCAGCAGAGGAGGTAGCGTGGTTGCAGATACGCAGTATTTT
TRBV6-5	TRBD2	NA	TRBJ2-7	CASSYSVGGSGAYEQYF	TGTGCCAGCAGTTACTCAGTCGGAGGTAGCGGGGCCTACGAGCAGTACTTC
TRBV7-9	NA	NA	TRBJ2-7	CASSPAPVYDQYF	TGTGCCAGCAGCCCCGCCCCGGTCTACGATCAGTACTTC
TRBV6-5	NA	NA	TRBJ2-1	CASSYGLRDEQFF	TGTGCCAGCAGTTACGGACTCCGGGATGAGCAGTTCTTC
TRBV6-5	TRBD2	many	TRBJ2-7	CASSYSQGLGDEQYF	TGTGCCAGCAGTTACTCCCAGGGACTAGGGGACGAGCAGTACTTC
TRBV12-3/TRBV12-4	NA	many	TRBJ2-7	CASSLSDLYEQYF	TGTGCCAGCAGTTTATCGGACCTCTACGAGCAGTACTTC
TRBV5-6	NA	few	TRBJ2-2	CASSLYSGRAGELFF	TGTGCCAGCAGCTTGTATTCCGGGCGGGCCGGGGAGCTGTTTTTT
TRBV5-1	NA	NA	TRBJ1-3	CASSSDASTIYF	TGCGCCAGCAGCTCGGACGCAAGTACCATATATTTT
TRBV12-3/TRBV12-4	TRBD1	many	TRBJ1-1	CASNRRRTGQLTFF	TGTGCCAGCAACCGCAGACGGACAGGGCAATTGACTTTCTTT
TRBV4-3	NA	NA	TRBJ2-4	CASSQDRGTDYQYF	TGCGCCAGCAGCCAAGATCGGGGGACTGATTATCAGTACTTC
TRBV20-1	NA	few	TRBJ1-3	CSAREEGNTIYF	TGCAGTGCTAGGGAGGAGGGAAACACCATATATTTT
TRBV29-1	TRBD1	few	TRBJ2-7	CSSSGDSLYEQYF	TGCAGCTCTAGTGGGGACAGTCTCTACGAGCAGTACTTC
TRBV24-1	TRBD2	NA	TRBJ2-3	CATSDRTSGRAGTDTQYF	TGTGCCACCAGTGATCGGACTAGCGGGAGGGCCGGGACAGATACGCAGTATTTT
TRBV18	NA	NA	TRBJ2-7	CASSPRQGGTRSYEQYF	TGTGCCAGCTCACCACGGCAGGGGGGTACTAGATCCTACGAGCAGTACTTC
TRBV12-3/TRBV12-4	NA	few	TRBJ1-6	CASSTRAGYNSPLHF	TGTGCCAGCAGTACCCGGGCGGGATATAATTCACCCCTCCACTTT
TRBV6-2/TRBV6-3	NA	few	TRBJ2-5	CASSYQGWETQYF	TGTGCCAGCAGTTACCAGGGTTGGGAGACCCAGTACTTC
TRBV5-1	NA	many	TRBJ2-2	CASTVTGSTGELFF	TGCGCCAGCACCGTAACAGGGTCCACCGGGGAGCTGTTTTTT
TRBV11-2	TRBD2	few	TRBJ2-5	CASSLLAGDLGTQYF	TGTGCCAGCAGCTTGCTAGCGGGGGACCTCGGGACCCAGTACTTC
TRBV4-3	TRBD2	NA	TRBJ2-1	CASSQEAPGLADLNEQFF	TGCGCCAGCAGCCAAGAGGCACCGGGACTAGCGGACCTGAATGAGCAGTTCTTC
TRBV12-3/TRBV12-4	NA	NA	TRBJ2-1	CASSLVEGGYNEQFF	TGTGCCAGCAGTTTAGTTGAGGGGGGGTACAATGAGCAGTTCTTC
TRBV6-5	NA	few	TRBJ2-6	CASSYSGAGANVLTF	TGTGCCAGCAGTTACTCGGGAGCTGGGGCCAACGTCCTGACTTTC
TRBV10-1	TRBD2	NA	TRBJ2-3	CASSMGLAGARRDTQYF	TGCGCCAGTAGTATGGGACTAGCGGGGGCCCGTCGGGATACGCAGTATTTT
TRBV20-1	NA	few	TRBJ1-2	CSALPRAENYGYTF	TGCAGTGCTCTCCCCCGGGCAGAAAACTATGGCTACACCTTC